Below are 4 T cell receptor beta chains sequenced from a single sample in a study of immune evolution from preneoplasia to lung adenocarcinoma. Profiling relied on immunoSEQ multiplex PCR, and the TCRdb table lists in-frame clones only, not all of them. The data hold 6,000 to 10,000 clones, with about 83% observed a single time. The sample was FFPE minimally invasive lung adenocarcinoma tissue. The receptors derive from a person between 65 and 79 years old with lung adenocarcinoma.

The V call is TRBV28, the J call TRBJ1-6, with TRBD1 matching 9 bases. The J segment lost 4 bases and the V segment lost 3 bases, leaving 4 bases of the junction unmatched. This CDR3 contains 16 residues. CDR1 and CDR2 (germline): MDHEN, SYDVKM. The CDR3 is CASSLGTGFYNSPLHF. The CDR3 DNA reads as TGTGCCAGCAGTTTGGGGACAGGGTTTTATAATTCACCCCTCCACTTT.

CDR3 residues: CAWSPRRVDEQYF. Written as DNA, the CDR3 is TGTGCCTGGAGTCCACGCCGGGTGGACGAGCAGTACTTC. The chain is built from TRBV30 and TRBJ2-7, with D uncertain. The ends were cut back, 2 bases at V and 5 bases at J, with 13 bases in the middle. Germline assignment: CDR1 GTSNPN and CDR2 SVGIG (reference sequence). The CDR3 totals 13 residues.

The chain couples TRBV6-5 to TRBJ1-1; maybe TRBD1 (5 bases). Germline assignment: CDR1 MNHEY and CDR2 SVGAGI. CDR3 length equals 16 residues. The germline V and J ends were trimmed by 0 bases and 0 bases, with 11 bases remaining between them. The CDR3 DNA reads TGTGCCAGCAGTTACTCGGGTCAGGGTATGAACACTGAAGCTTTCTTT. This translates into CASSYSGQGMNTEAFF.

This clone occurred once. The rearrangement uses TRBV18 and TRBJ2-5; D assignment may be TRBD1 or TRBD2 (5 bases each). CDR1 KGHSH and CDR2 LQKENI come from the germline V gene. The CDR3 has 14 amino acids. Trimming removed 4 bases at V and 5 bases at J, with 14 bases between. CDR3 sequence: CASSRPGGGETQYF. CDR3 DNA: TGTGCCAGCTCACGCCCTGGGGGTGGTGAGACCCAGTACTTC.